The 21 T cell receptor beta chains reported below all come from one sample, sequenced in a study of blood T cells in healthy people across ages (dated by TCRdb to the mid-2010s). The receptor library was made with 5' RACE. The second PCR ran for about 6 to 12 cycles and used a J-beta primer mix along with a sample-barcoded 5' primer. Through fastp at Q25 and MiXCR, TCRdb rebuilt clones from the public reads, retaining in-frame beta chains. Every distinct CDR3 protein forms one entry, paired with its most common genes and DNA. This sample comprises fewer than 2 million distinct CDR3 sequences, about two fifths of them detected only once. The ten largest clones take up approximately 22% of the sample. Sequencing was performed on blood. The receptors were gathered from a human donor in good health.

This rearrangement joins TRBV7-2 to TRBJ2-3; 7 nucleotides match TRBD2. Germline trimming cut 5 bases from V and 4 bases from J; bases unmatched to any gene: 9. Germline V lookup: CDR1 SGHTA, CDR2 FQGNSA. The CDR3 loop spans 15 amino acids. This CDR3 reads CASSPGGFQSDTQYF. CDR3 in DNA: TGTGCCAGCAGCCCCGGGGGGTTTCAGTCAGATACGCAGTATTTT.

This clonotype has just a few counts. The V gene is TRBV7-2, the J gene TRBJ1-2; D gene unclear. CDR1 is SGHTA, CDR2 FQGNSA, per germline. This CDR3 spans 14 amino acids. V shed 5 bases and J shed 6 bases, with 16 bases lying between them. This chain's CDR3 is CASSQDPAWDGYTF. DNA of the CDR3: TGTGCCAGCAGCCAGGATCCTGCGTGGGATGGCTACACCTTC.

V is TRBV7-2 and J is TRBJ1-2; the D gene is possibly TRBD1 (5 bases). With 6 bases removed from V and 6 bases from J, the gap between germline ends came to 14 bases. The CDR3 is 13 residues long. From germline, CDR1 is SGHTA and CDR2 FQGNSA. CDR3 nucleotide sequence: TGTGCCAGCAGTCCCGACAGTATTAATGGCTACACCTTC. It is translated as CASSPDSINGYTF.

This chain uses TRBV6-1 with TRBJ2-7; no clear D. The CDR3 has 9 amino acids. Germline assignment: CDR1 MNHNS and CDR2 SASEGT. V lost 10 bases and J 6 bases, leaving 7 bases between the germline ends. CDR3 amino acids: CATGSEQYF. The CDR3 DNA follows: TGTGCCACCGGGTCCGAGCAGTACTTC.

Written as DNA, the CDR3 is TGCAGTGCTAGGTCCCTCCTATCTAACACAGATACGCAGTATTTT. It specifies CSARSLLSNTDTQYF. The chain has TRBV20-1 and TRBJ2-3; D remains ambiguous. There are 15 residues in the CDR3. V lost 3 bases, J lost 2 bases, and 15 bases lay in between. Germline values: CDR1 DFQATT, CDR2 SNEGSKA (reference sequence).

This clonotype appeared once. The chain employs TRBV24-1 and TRBJ2-5; tentatively, D is TRBD1 (5 bases). The germline V gene has CDR1 KGHDR and CDR2 SFDVKD. The V end was cut by 4 bases, the J end by 2 bases, with 13 bases between. The CDR3 length is 15 residues. CDR3 nucleotides: TGTGCCACCAGTGACTACGAGACAGAGCAAGAGACCCAGTACTTC. As protein: CATSDYETEQETQYF.

A few counts support this clonotype. V and J are TRBV7-2 and TRBJ2-6; D is undetermined. V lost 10 bases and J lost 0, with 13 bases in between. The CDR3 runs 15 residues. CDR1 SGHTA and CDR2 FQGNSA come from the germline V gene. In nucleotides, the CDR3 is TGTGCCACCTCCCTGGGAAACTCTGGGGCCAACGTCCTGACTTTC. Translation: CATSLGNSGANVLTF.

The V gene is TRBV7-8, the J gene TRBJ2-1; perhaps TRBD1 as D (5 bases). The CDR3 has 16 amino acids. The V end was cut by 6 bases, the J end by 2 bases, with 17 bases between. Germline CDR1 SGHVS, CDR2 FQNEAQ. Here the CDR3 reads CASSTYRRGTYNEQFF. CDR3 DNA sequence: TGTGCCAGCAGTACCTACAGGAGAGGCACCTACAATGAGCAGTTCTTC.

This chain links TRBV3-1 with TRBJ2-1; 10 bases fit TRBD2. Germline loops: CDR1 LGHDT, CDR2 YNNKEL (reference sequence). This CDR3 has 17 residues. After removal of 4 bases from V and 4 bases from J, the junction contained 10 bases not matched to a gene. The CDR3 coding sequence is TGTGCCAGCAGCCCAAGGGGGGTAGCGGGGGGATACAATGAGCAGTTCTTC. Protein product: CASSPRGVAGGYNEQFF.

V gene TRBV6-5 combines with J gene TRBJ2-4; 9 nucleotides agree with TRBD1. With V trimmed by 0 bases and J by 9 bases, 6 bases remained unmatched. In germline, CDR1 is MNHEY, CDR2 SVGAGI. The CDR3 totals 15 residues. CDR3 protein: CASSYSRTGESIQYF. The CDR3 DNA follows: TGTGCCAGCAGTTACTCCCGGACAGGGGAGAGCATTCAGTACTTC.

This clonotype has ten or more counts. V and J are TRBV5-1 and TRBJ2-6; perhaps D is TRBD1 or TRBD2 (6 bases each). The CDR3 loop spans 16 amino acids. CDR1 and CDR2 (germline): SGHRS, YFSETQ. V was cut by 4 bases and J by 4 bases, with 15 bases left in between. The CDR3 DNA reads as TGCGCCAGCAGCCCCACGGGGGCTAGCGGGGCCAACGTCCTGACTTTC. Its translation: CASSPTGASGANVLTF. Supplemented by reference TRBV5-1 and TRBJ2-6, the full variable domain reads KAGVTQTPRYLIKTRGQQVTLSCSPISGHRSVSWYQQTPGQGLQFLFEYFSETQRNKGNFPGRFSGRQFSNSRSEMNVSTLELGDSALYLCASSPTGASGANVLTFGAGSRLTVL.

The rearrangement uses TRBV27 and TRBJ1-5, with 10 bases aligning to TRBD1. V was clipped by 7 bases and J by 4 bases; unmatched bases: 10. The CDR3 loop spans 16 amino acids. Per the germline V gene, CDR1 is MNHEY and CDR2 is SMNVEV (reference sequence). The CDR3: CASMSGTGAFNQPQHF. The CDR3 nucleotides read TGTGCCAGCATGTCGGGGACAGGGGCATTTAATCAGCCCCAGCATTTT.

This clonotype was seen only a few times. The J gene is TRBJ2-5, the V gene TRBV6-1; D is undetermined. V was cut by 3 bases and J by 0 bases, with 5 bases left in between. Germline CDR1 reads MNHNS; CDR2 reads SASEGT. CDR3 length: 13 amino acids. CDR3 nucleotides: TGTGCCAGCAGTGAGATGTACCAAGAGACCCAGTACTTC. As protein: CASSEMYQETQYF.

There are a few counts of this clonotype. J is TRBJ1-6 and V is TRBV4-3; a possible D gene is TRBD1 (6 bases). This CDR3 is built from 16 residues. Trimming took 0 bases from V and 8 from J, leaving 14 bases between them. Germline CDR1 and CDR2: LGHNA and YSLEER. The CDR3 region is CASSQDWGHKDSPLHF. The CDR3 nucleotides are TGCGCCAGCAGCCAAGACTGGGGGCACAAGGATTCACCCCTCCACTTT.

The chain recombines TRBV4-3 with TRBJ1-1; the D is unclear. This CDR3 contains 14 residues. The germline CDR1 and CDR2 sequences are LGHNA and YSLEER. The V and J ends lost 2 bases and 3 bases respectively, with 10 bases between them. This CDR3 reads CASSQKTDYTEAFF. As DNA, the CDR3 is TGCGCCAGCAGCCAAAAAACAGATTACACTGAAGCTTTCTTT.

This sequence joins TRBV28 and TRBJ2-2; D is uncertain. The length of the CDR3 is 13 residues. The V gene's germline CDR1 is MDHEN and CDR2 SYDVKM. Trimming stripped 5 bases from V and 2 bases from J, with 6 bases between. The CDR3 protein is CASSTHNTGELFF. The CDR3 nucleotides are TGTGCCAGCAGTACTCACAACACCGGGGAGCTGTTTTTT.

The rearrangement uses TRBV4-3 and TRBJ2-1; 14 nucleotides match TRBD2. The CDR3 is made up of 16 amino acids. The J segment lost 7 bases and the V segment lost 4 bases, leaving 6 bases of the junction unmatched. Germline V gene lookup returns CDR1 LGHNA and CDR2 YSLEER. CDR3 amino acids: CASSPGLAGGTNEQFF. CDR3 sequence (DNA): TGCGCCAGCAGCCCCGGACTAGCGGGGGGAACTAATGAGCAGTTCTTC.

The rearrangement joins TRBV28 to TRBJ1-2; D is possibly TRBD1 (6 bases). The germline gives CDR1 MDHEN, CDR2 SYDVKM. The CDR3 consists of 12 residues. Trimming removed 6 bases at V and 8 bases at J, with 13 bases between. The CDR3 sequence is CASSGQFDGYTF. CDR3 DNA: TGTGCCAGCAGCGGACAGTTCGACGGCTACACCTTC.

The chain combines TRBV24-1 with TRBJ2-1; D is unclear. Trimming took 3 bases from V and 2 from J, leaving 10 bases between them. Germline CDR1 reads KGHDR; CDR2 reads SFDVKD. The CDR3 length is 15 residues. CDR3 residues: CATSDGWAAYNEQFF. The CDR3 DNA follows: TGTGCCACCAGTGATGGCTGGGCAGCCTACAATGAGCAGTTCTTC.

V and J are TRBV5-1 and TRBJ2-1; no definite D call. Germline CDR1 SGHRS, CDR2 YFSETQ. The CDR3 is 21 residues long. Trimming removed 4 bases at V and 10 bases at J, with 39 bases between. This CDR3 reads CASSPSSFIRQPSDLGYEQFF. CDR3 nucleotides: TGCGCCAGCAGCCCGTCAAGTTTTATCCGCCAGCCAAGTGACCTGGGTTACGAGCAGTTCTTC.

V is TRBV7-9 and J is TRBJ2-4, with D perhaps matching TRBD2 (5 bases). Trimming removed 1 base from V and 13 bases from J, with 20 bases in between. This CDR3 has 15 residues. Germline CDR1 and CDR2: SEHNR and FQNEAQ (reference sequence). CDR3 residues: CASSLGHGNKRTQYF. The CDR3 nucleotides are TGTGCCAGCAGCTTAGGGCACGGGAACAAGAGAACCCAGTACTTC.